The 25 T cell receptor beta chains below were found in one sample sequenced in a study of T cell changes during pregnancy in multiple sclerosis (dated by TCRdb to the late 2010s). Library construction relied on the immunoSEQ multiplex PCR assay. TCRdb took this table from immuneACCESS and kept in-frame rearrangements with V and J called. Such tables lack part of the clones; where checked against another copy, unresolved V genes explain under half of the gap, and the rest is unexplained. The table for this sample lists approximately 82,000 clones; around nine tenths of them were counted only once. Together, the top ten hold under 0.6% of the sample. The specimen comprised CD4+ T cells from peripheral blood mononuclear cells, sampled in the second trimester of pregnancy. These receptor sequences come from a female donor with multiple sclerosis, enrolled in a pregnancy study.

The rearrangement joins TRBV6-1 to TRBJ1-2, with D hard to call. Trimming took 2 bases from V and 6 from J, leaving 10 bases between them. The CDR3 has 13 residues. Germline V lookup: CDR1 MNHNS, CDR2 SASEGT. CDR3 coding DNA: TGTGCCAGCAGTGAATCGTACAGAGATGGCTACACCTTC. Residues: CASSESYRDGYTF.

The gene calls are TRBV7-2 and TRBJ2-5; D ambiguous. The germline V gene has CDR1 SGHTA and CDR2 FQGNSA. The CDR3 totals 15 residues. Trimming shortened V by 2 bases and J by 5 bases, and 15 bases separated the two germline ends. CDR3 nucleotide sequence: TGTGCCAGCAGCTTATCGGCAGGCCTCCCGGAGACCCAGTACTTC. As protein: CASSLSAGLPETQYF.

To note about this clone: Other DNA sequences of this sample code for an identical CDR3. V gene TRBV27 combines with J gene TRBJ1-5, with D unresolved. The CDR3 has 12 amino acids. Trimming pared 6 bases from V and 2 bases from J, leaving 5 bases between. From germline, CDR1 is MNHEY and CDR2 SMNVEV (reference sequence). CDR3 amino acids: CASRRGNQPQHF. DNA for the CDR3: TGTGCCAGCAGGAGGGGCAATCAGCCCCAGCATTTT.

V and J are TRBV2 and TRBJ2-5, with 9 bases identical to TRBD1. The CDR3 length is 14 residues. Germline V gene sequence: CDR1 SNHLY, CDR2 FYNNEI. Trimming at V came to 5 bases and at J to 5 bases, leaving 6 bases not matched to a gene. CDR3 sequence (DNA): TGTGCCAGCAGTCTCAGGGGACAGGGTGAGACCCAGTACTTC. It specifies CASSLRGQGETQYF. Full variable domain (outside the CDR3, taken from reference TRBV2 and TRBJ2-5): EPEVTQTPSHQVTQMGQEVILRCVPISNHLYFYWYRQILGQKVEFLVSFYNNEISEKSEIFDDQFSVERPDGSNFTLKIRSTKLEDSAMYFCASSLRGQGETQYFGPGTRLLVL.

The sample holds one count of this clone. Other nucleotide sequences from this sample produce the same CDR3. The V and J genes are TRBV14 and TRBJ2-2; 8 nucleotides line up with TRBD2. Germline CDR1 reads SGHDN; CDR2 reads FVKESK. The J segment lost 1 base and the V segment lost 2 bases, leaving 3 bases of the junction unmatched. This CDR3 has 16 amino acids. The CDR3 DNA sequence: TGTGCCAGCAGCCAAAGACTAGCGTTGAACACCGGGGAGCTGTTTTTT. It specifies CASSQRLALNTGELFF.

This chain links TRBV9 with TRBJ1-5, with D tentatively TRBD1 (5 bases). Per germline, CDR1 SGDLS and CDR2 YYNGEE. Trimming pared 2 bases from V and 5 bases from J, leaving 14 bases between. The CDR3 covers 15 residues. CDR3: CASSVGAGTDQPQHF. CDR3 nucleotide sequence: TGTGCCAGCAGCGTTGGCGCGGGGACTGATCAGCCCCAGCATTTT.

The J gene is TRBJ2-5, the V gene TRBV19, with unresolved D. Trimming removed 4 bases from V and 0 bases from J, with 6 bases in between. The CDR3 runs to 13 residues. CDR1 and CDR2 (germline): LNHDA, SQIVND (reference sequence). The CDR3 DNA follows: TGTGCCAGTAGTACCCAGTACCAAGAGACCCAGTACTTC. Its protein product is CASSTQYQETQYF.

The chain joins TRBV5-6 to TRBJ1-2, with a tentative D call TRBD1 (6 bases). CDR1 and CDR2 from the germline V gene are SGHDT and YYEEEE. Trimming took off 0 bases at V and 4 bases at J, with 16 bases between the two ends. CDR3 length: 16 amino acids. The CDR3 here is CASSLGTVGFVYGYTF. The CDR3 coding sequence is TGTGCCAGCAGCTTGGGGACAGTCGGATTCGTCTATGGCTACACCTTC.

The chain couples TRBV30 to TRBJ2-2; 7 bases align to TRBD2. CDR1 and CDR2 (germline): GTSNPN, SVGIG (reference sequence). V lost 5 bases, J lost 5 bases, and 14 bases stayed unmatched. This CDR3 comprises 16 residues. The CDR3 DNA reads TGTGCCTGGGGGAGGGGTGAAATCCGGACTACCGGGGAGCTGTTTTTT. Residues: CAWGRGEIRTTGELFF.

The chain employs TRBV9 and TRBJ2-2, with TRBD2 matching over 7 bases. Looked up from germline, CDR1 is SGDLS and CDR2 is YYNGEE. V dropped 3 bases and J dropped 2; count of bases not matched to a gene: 10. The CDR3 consists of 17 residues. This CDR3 is CASSALAGTKNTGELFF. The CDR3 DNA reads TGTGCCAGCAGCGCCCTAGCCGGGACTAAAAACACCGGGGAGCTGTTTTTT.

This sequence joins TRBV9 and TRBJ1-2; 8 nucleotides align to TRBD1. CDR3 length: 14 residues. From germline, CDR1 is SGDLS and CDR2 YYNGEE. The V segment lost 4 bases and the J segment 3 bases; nucleotides outside the gene matches: 5. CDR3 sequence (DNA): TGTGCCAGCAGCCCCAGACAGGGGCACTATGGCTACACCTTC. Translating gives CASSPRQGHYGYTF. The full variable domain, completed using reference TRBV9 and TRBJ1-2, is DSGVTQTPKHLITATGQRVTLRCSPRSGDLSVYWYQQSLDQGLQFLIQYYNGEERAKGNILERFSAQQFPDLHSELNLSSLELGDSALYFCASSPRQGHYGYTFGSGTRLTVV.

This chain joins TRBV7-8 and TRBJ2-7, with 9 nucleotides matching TRBD2. The length of the CDR3 is 16 residues. Germline-derived CDR1 and CDR2 are SGHVS and FQNEAQ. Unmatched junction bases numbered 5, after V lost 1 base and J lost 1 base. As DNA, the CDR3 is TGTGCCAGCAGCTTAGGGGGCGGGGGGGGTTCCTACGAGCAGTACTTC. Translation: CASSLGGGGGSYEQYF.

This chain links TRBV18 with TRBJ1-5, with 8 bases fitting TRBD1. CDR1 is KGHSH and CDR2 is LQKENI in the germline V gene. V gave up 6 bases and J gave up 5 bases; unmatched junction bases: 9. The CDR3 extends over 15 amino acids. This CDR3 is CASSADRAEYQPQHF. Written as DNA, the CDR3 is TGTGCCAGCTCCGCGGACAGGGCGGAGTATCAGCCCCAGCATTTT.

V gene TRBV11-3 combines with J gene TRBJ1-2; D unresolved. CDR1 SGHNT and CDR2 YENEEA come from the germline V gene. Trimming shortened V by 5 bases and J by 5 bases, and 12 bases separated the two germline ends. This CDR3 is built from 13 residues. CDR3 sequence (DNA): TGTGCCAGCAGCGAAGCCCCCCTATATGGCTACACCTTC. Its translation is CASSEAPLYGYTF.

A single count supports this clone. The rearrangement joins TRBV30 to TRBJ2-1; the D gene is possibly TRBD2 (5 bases). Germline V lookup: CDR1 GTSNPN, CDR2 SVGIG (reference sequence). The CDR3 has 14 amino acids. Trimming removed 8 bases at V and 4 bases at J, with 18 bases between. As DNA, the CDR3 is TGTGCCAATCAGCCCCCCGGGGTTTACAATGAGCAGTTCTTC. Amino acids: CANQPPGVYNEQFF.

The chain uses TRBV7-2 and TRBJ1-4; D may be TRBD1 (6 bases). From germline, CDR1 is SGHTA and CDR2 FQGNSA. Trimming stripped 5 bases from V and 7 bases from J, with 17 bases between. This CDR3 contains 15 residues. The CDR3 protein is CASSQQGLLGEKLFF. CDR3 nucleotide sequence: TGTGCCAGCAGCCAACAGGGATTGTTAGGTGAAAAACTGTTTTTT.

CDR3 amino acids: CASSRGLVPGELFF. The DNA of the CDR3 is TGTGCCAGCAGCAGGGGACTAGTCCCCGGGGAGCTGTTTTTT. The rearrangement uses TRBV5-8 and TRBJ2-2; 8 bases match TRBD2. Germline CDR1 and CDR2: SGHTS and YDEGEE. V shed 4 bases and J 6 bases; nucleotides not matched to a gene: 5. This CDR3 has 14 residues.

The V call is TRBV6-1, the J call TRBJ2-7, with D possibly being TRBD1 (5 bases). This CDR3 has 13 amino acids. CDR1 MNHNS and CDR2 SASEGT come from the germline V gene. V was clipped by 7 bases and J by 2 bases, with 12 bases between them. The CDR3, as DNA: TGTGCCAGCATATCGACAGACACCTACGAGCAGTACTTC. Protein: CASISTDTYEQYF.

This chain links TRBV6-1 with TRBJ1-1, with TRBD1 matching over 9 bases. The CDR3 extends over 14 amino acids. The trim removed 7 bases at V and 5 bases at J, leaving 8 bases unmatched. Germline loops: CDR1 MNHNS, CDR2 SASEGT. The CDR3 here is CASTTGGLSTEAFF. The CDR3 DNA is TGTGCCAGCACTACAGGGGGCCTGAGTACTGAAGCTTTCTTT.

The chain uses TRBV11-3 and TRBJ2-3; a weak D match, TRBD2 (6 bases). Germline V lookup: CDR1 SGHNT, CDR2 YENEEA. V gave up 1 base and J gave up 2 bases, with 13 bases separating them. This CDR3 has 16 residues. The CDR3 protein is CASSLVSQGLTDTQYF. The CDR3 bases are TGTGCCAGCAGCTTAGTGTCCCAGGGACTCACAGATACGCAGTATTTT.

For the CDR3, the DNA is TGCGCCAGCAGCCTTGCCGGGGCAGATACGCAGTATTTT. It is translated as CASSLAGADTQYF. The chain is built from TRBV4-3 and TRBJ2-3; D is possibly TRBD2 (5 bases). Trimming removed 4 bases from V and 4 bases from J, with 9 bases in between. The CDR3 spans 13 residues. In germline, CDR1 is LGHNA, CDR2 YSLEER.

The chain joins TRBV29-1 to TRBJ2-1; TRBD2 matches 10 bases. The CDR3 loop spans 15 amino acids. The V gene's germline CDR1 is SQVTM and CDR2 ANQGSEA. Unmatched junction bases numbered 12, after V lost 6 bases and J lost 7 bases. The CDR3 sequence is CSVPKAGGPGNEQFF. DNA for the CDR3: TGCAGCGTCCCAAAAGCGGGGGGGCCGGGAAATGAGCAGTTCTTC.

This clone occurred a few times. V gene TRBV27 combines with J gene TRBJ1-4; TRBD1 matches 9 bases. The CDR3 consists of 15 residues. Germline CDR1 reads MNHEY; CDR2 reads SMNVEV (reference sequence). V was clipped by 4 bases and J by 5 bases; unmatched bases: 5. CDR3 in DNA: TGTGCCAGCAGTTCAGCCGGGACAGGGAATGAAAAACTGTTTTTT. It encodes CASSSAGTGNEKLFF.

This clone was counted only a few times. The V gene is TRBV7-2, the J gene TRBJ1-2; D uncertain. V was cut by 5 bases and J by 7 bases, with 11 bases left in between. The CDR3 extends over 12 amino acids. The germline V gene has CDR1 SGHTA and CDR2 FQGNSA. The CDR3 region has the DNA TGTGCCAGCAGCGCGGGAGTTCGTGGCTACACCTTC. This encodes CASSAGVRGYTF. The full variable domain, with the rest looked up from reference TRBV7-2 and TRBJ1-2, is GAGVSQSPSNKVTEKGKDVELRCDPISGHTALYWYRQSLGQGLEFLIYFQGNSAPDKSGLPSDRFSAERTGGSVSTLTIQRTQQEDSAVYLCASSAGVRGYTFGSGTRLTVV.

This rearrangement joins TRBV5-4 to TRBJ2-7; 9 bases line up with TRBD1. The V gene's germline CDR1 is SGHNT and CDR2 YYREEE (reference sequence). This CDR3 has 16 amino acids. V shed 0 bases, J shed 2 bases, and the junction held 6 bases outside the gene matches. The CDR3 sequence: CASSLAVRQGAYEQYF. CDR3 sequence (DNA): TGTGCCAGCAGCTTGGCCGTGCGACAGGGGGCCTACGAGCAGTACTTC.